The TCR beta chain under discussion was sequenced for a study of tumor-infiltrating lymphocytes in primary liver carcinoma. In the study overall: Sequenced samples came back with roughly 3.65 to 7.13 million productive TCRbeta reads, and the counts looked alike across tissue types.

Constant-region priming of approximately 0.55 ug total RNA yielded TCR beta cDNA. Three rounds of nested multiplex PCR with slightly modified ARM-PCR produced TCR beta libraries. Use of TRBV1-TRBV30 forward primers with a C-beta reverse primer characterized the first two PCR rounds, which lasted around 9 cycles each. TCRdb reanalysed the multiplex PCR reads using MiXCR and keeps one entry per CDR3 protein. The repertoire holds approximately 60,000 distinct CDR3 sequences, with less than 85% as singletons. Study-wide results and caveats: Tumor specimens were characterized by a significantly higher top-250-clone fraction than blood (p = 0.039).

CDR1 SGHAT and CDR2 FQNNGV come from the germline V gene. The CDR3 extends over 14 amino acids. Of note for this clonotype: Its antigen is not identified. At one of its ends the junction is not consistent with the germline gene, which may arise from a read error.

Co-extraction yielded RNA and DNA from around 20-30 mg of unsorted bulk tissue. The chain couples TRBV11-2 to TRBJ1-1; no clear D. The sequenced sample was liver tumor tissue from sampling region 2. Subset of the sample: tumor region T2, inferior pole. The source of this sequence is a man in his forties or fifties with primary liver carcinoma and hepatitis B virus infection. This CDR3 is CASSSTAFDTEALF. The CDR3, as DNA: TGTGCCAGCAGCTCAACGGCCTTCGACACTGAAGCTCTCTTT. Full variable domain (remainder filled in from reference TRBV11-2 and TRBJ1-1): EAGVAQSPRYKIIEKRQSVAFWCNPISGHATLYWYQQILGQGPKLLIQFQNNGVVDDSQLPKDRFSAERLKGVDSTLKIQPAKLEDSAVYLCASSSTAFDTEALFGQGTRLTVV.